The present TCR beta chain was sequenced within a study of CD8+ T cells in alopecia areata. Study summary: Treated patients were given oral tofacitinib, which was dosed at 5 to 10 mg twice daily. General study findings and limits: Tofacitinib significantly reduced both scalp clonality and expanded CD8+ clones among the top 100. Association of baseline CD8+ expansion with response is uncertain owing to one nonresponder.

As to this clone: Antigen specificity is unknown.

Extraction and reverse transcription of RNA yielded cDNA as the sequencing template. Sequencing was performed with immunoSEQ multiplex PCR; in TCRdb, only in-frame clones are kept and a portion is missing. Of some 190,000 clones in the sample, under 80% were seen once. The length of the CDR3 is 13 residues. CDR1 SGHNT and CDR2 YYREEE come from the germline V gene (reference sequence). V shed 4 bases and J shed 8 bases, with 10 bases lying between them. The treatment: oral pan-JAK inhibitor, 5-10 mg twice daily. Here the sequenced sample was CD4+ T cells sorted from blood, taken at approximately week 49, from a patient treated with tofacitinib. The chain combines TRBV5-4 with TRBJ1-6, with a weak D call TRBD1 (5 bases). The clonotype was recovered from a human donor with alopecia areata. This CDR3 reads CASSRGRDSPLHF. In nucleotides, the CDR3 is TGTGCCAGCAGCAGGGGTAGGGATTCACCCCTCCACTTT.